This T cell receptor (beta chain) was sequenced in a study of PD-1 blockade in classical Hodgkin lymphoma. Patients all relapsed after autologous stem cell transplantation, and there was variation in brentuximab vedotin exposure. Study-wide points: Complete responders showed a baseline diversity that resembled the diversity of newly diagnosed patients. Reported findings placed baseline TCR diversity lower in newly diagnosed patients (compared with healthy donors).

TCRdb's copy holds only in-frame clones and misses some; the assay was immunoSEQ multiplex PCR. Of nearly 55,000 clones in the sample, approximately 84% were seen once. CDR3 size: 16 residues. Germline V CDR1 and CDR2: SGHRS, YFSETQ. Trimming removed 4 bases from V and 0 bases from J, with 11 bases in between. With regard to this clone: Its specificity is unknown.

This material consisted of peripheral blood mononuclear cells (PBMCs), taken at baseline. This sequence originates from a human donor with classical Hodgkin lymphoma. V gene TRBV5-1 combines with J gene TRBJ2-6; D is unresolved. DNA for the CDR3: TGCGCCAGCAGCCCCTTTACGGTCTCTGGGGCCAACGTCCTGACTTTC. This gives the protein CASSPFTVSGANVLTF.